This T cell receptor (beta chain) emerged from a study of T cell responses to AZD1222 COVID-19 vaccine. Across the whole study: Timing groups of about 4 and about 12 weeks for second doses were pooled. Study-level results: Donors were largely white British and mainly female; clonal diversity was possibly underestimated. Distributed over spike, vaccine-associated CD4 TCRs predominated at 160-218 and 743-854. The breadth and depth of Spike-specific TCRs increased once two AZD1222 doses had been given.

Germline trimming cut 1 base from V and 5 bases from J; bases unmatched to any gene: 3. In germline, CDR1 is LGHDT, CDR2 YNNKEL (reference sequence). The CDR3 sequence is 14 residues long. Assay used: immunoSEQ multiplex PCR; TCRdb lists only in-frame clones, some missing. The table includes approximately 130,000 clones, 91% detected once. Regarding this clone: The antigen is not known.

V gene TRBV3-1 (or the pseudogene TRBV3-2) combines with J gene TRBJ2-5; 8 bases line up with TRBD2. The clonotype was recovered from an adult in good health. Sequenced material: peripheral blood, taken on day 0 of AZD1222 vaccination. The CDR3 reads CASSQGSGGETQYF. The CDR3 DNA follows: TGTGCCAGCAGCCAAGGGTCGGGAGGGGAGACCCAGTACTTC.